The T cell receptor beta chain described here comes from a study of cytomegalovirus exposure and HLA in healthy donors. On the study more broadly: There were a few hundred genotyped donors. Of these, roughly 84% fell in the genetic ancestry cluster associated with self-reported Caucasian donors. Findings of the study overall: V- and J-gene trimming of TCR beta was linked (in a later analysis) to a missense DCLRE1C variant.

With regard to this clone: Its antigen is still unknown.

CDR1 SEHNR and CDR2 FQNEAQ come from the germline V gene (reference sequence). This CDR3 is 15 amino acids long. Trimming removed 6 bases from V and 10 bases from J; junction bases left unmatched: 10. Primers for the PCR totalled 60 Vbeta and 13 Jbeta. Profiling relied on immunoSEQ multiplex PCR, and the TCRdb table lists in-frame clones only, not all of them. The specimen's table records about 120,000 clones. Donors had nominal health at sampling but likely had unrecorded immune exposures. The J gene is TRBJ1-6, the V gene TRBV7-9, with 9 bases identical to TRBD1. Sequencing was done on a sample of PBMCs. The TCR comes from a man aged 18 to 30 in good health and CMV-seronegative. The chain's CDR3 is CASSSPGQGTSPLHF. The CDR3 DNA reads as TGTGCCAGCAGTTCCCCGGGACAGGGTACATCACCCCTCCACTTT. Drawing the rest from reference TRBV7-9 and TRBJ1-6, the complete variable domain is DTGVSQNPRHKITKRGQNVTFRCDPISEHNRLYWYRQTLGQGPEFLTYFQNEAQLEKSRLLSDRFSAERPKGSFSTLEIQRTEQGDSAMYLCASSSPGQGTSPLHFGNGTRLTVT.